This T cell receptor beta chain comes out of a study of CD8+CD57+ T cells in acquired aplastic anemia. Study-level information: When averaged, DNA from sorted CD4+ and CD8+ cells came to 3 to 4 ug. Study outcomes and limitations: Both patients and controls carried the same twenty-nine CD8+ CDR3 sequences.

CD8+CD57+ cell expansion, shown by flow cytometry, had occurred in the patients selected for sequencing. Patients were untreated when blood was sampled. V gave up 5 bases and J gave up 5 bases; unmatched junction bases: 8. In germline, CDR1 is LNHNV, CDR2 YYDKDF (reference sequence). The CDR3 spans 14 residues. The template for TCR beta VDJ and CDR3 sequence profiling was genomic DNA. TCRdb processed the reads anew with MiXCR; each CDR3 protein has one entry. This sample has approximately 300,000 distinct CDR3 sequences; 50% to 65% occur once, and the top ten carry around 1.3%. Comments on this clonotype: No antigen is known for it. The CDR3 does not close with the conserved phenylalanine or tryptophan, likely indicating a read error.

The sequence derives from a human donor with aplastic anemia. Sample: sorted CD4+, CD8+, or CD8+CD57+ T cells (not recorded which) from PBMCs. V usage is TRBV15 and J usage is TRBJ1-1; 7 bases line up with TRBD1. CDR3 protein: CATSRGTAGTEAFL. As DNA, the CDR3 is TGTGCCACCAGCCGCGGGACAGCGGGGACTGAAGCTTTCCTT.